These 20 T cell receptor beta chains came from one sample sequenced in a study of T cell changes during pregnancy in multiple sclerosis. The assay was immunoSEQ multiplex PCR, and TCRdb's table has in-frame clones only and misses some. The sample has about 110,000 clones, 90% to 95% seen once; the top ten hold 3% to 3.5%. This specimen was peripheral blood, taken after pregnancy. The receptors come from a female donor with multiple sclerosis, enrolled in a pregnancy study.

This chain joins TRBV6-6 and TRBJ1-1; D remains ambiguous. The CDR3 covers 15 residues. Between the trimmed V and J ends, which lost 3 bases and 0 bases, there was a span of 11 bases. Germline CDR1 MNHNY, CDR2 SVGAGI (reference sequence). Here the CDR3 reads CASSYYVGMNTEAFF. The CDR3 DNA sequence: TGTGCCAGCAGTTATTACGTCGGTATGAACACTGAAGCTTTCTTT.

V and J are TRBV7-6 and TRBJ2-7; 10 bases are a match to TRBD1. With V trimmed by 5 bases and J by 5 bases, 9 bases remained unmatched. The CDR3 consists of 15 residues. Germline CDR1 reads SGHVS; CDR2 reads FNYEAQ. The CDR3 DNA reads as TGTGCCAGCAGCCCCCGGGACAGGGGTACGGACGAGCAGTACTTC. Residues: CASSPRDRGTDEQYF.

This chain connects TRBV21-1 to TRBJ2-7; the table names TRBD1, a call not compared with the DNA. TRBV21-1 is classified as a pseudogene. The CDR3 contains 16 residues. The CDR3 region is CASSKVVFCRSYEQYF. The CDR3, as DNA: TGTGCCAGCAGCAAAGTGGTTTTTTGCAGAAGCTACGAGCAGTACTTC.

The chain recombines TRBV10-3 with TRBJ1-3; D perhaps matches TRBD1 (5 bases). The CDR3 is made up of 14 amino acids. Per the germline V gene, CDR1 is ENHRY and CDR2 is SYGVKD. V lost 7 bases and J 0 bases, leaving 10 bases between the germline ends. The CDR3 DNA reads TGTGCCATCAAACCGGGGGTCTCTGGAAACACCATATATTTT. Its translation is CAIKPGVSGNTIYF.

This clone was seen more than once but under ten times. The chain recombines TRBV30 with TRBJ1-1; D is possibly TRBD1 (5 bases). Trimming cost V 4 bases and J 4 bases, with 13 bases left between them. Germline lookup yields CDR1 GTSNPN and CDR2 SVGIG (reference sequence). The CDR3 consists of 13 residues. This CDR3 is CAWMMGPGTEAFF. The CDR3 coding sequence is TGTGCCTGGATGATGGGGCCGGGCACTGAAGCTTTCTTT.

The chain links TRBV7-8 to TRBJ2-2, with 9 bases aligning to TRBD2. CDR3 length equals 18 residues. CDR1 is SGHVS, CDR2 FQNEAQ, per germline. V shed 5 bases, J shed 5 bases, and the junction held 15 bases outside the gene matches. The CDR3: CASSPRGWAGGRTGELFF. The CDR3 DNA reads TGTGCCAGCAGCCCAAGGGGCTGGGCGGGGGGGCGAACCGGGGAGCTGTTTTTT.

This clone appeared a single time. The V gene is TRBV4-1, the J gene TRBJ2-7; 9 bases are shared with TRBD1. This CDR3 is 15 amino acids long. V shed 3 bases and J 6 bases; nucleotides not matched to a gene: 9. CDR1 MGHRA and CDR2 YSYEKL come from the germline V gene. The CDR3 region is CASSQPGQGKGEQYF. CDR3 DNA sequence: TGCGCCAGCAGCCAGCCGGGACAGGGAAAAGGCGAGCAGTACTTC.

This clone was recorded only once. The CDR3 DNA follows: TGTGCCAGCAGCTTGAGATCGACAATTCACTCTCAGCCCCAGCATTTT. Translation: CASSLRSTIHSQPQHF. The gene calls are TRBV5-6 and TRBJ1-5; D gene uncertain. Per the germline V gene, CDR1 is SGHDT and CDR2 is YYEEEE. The V and J ends lost 1 base and 6 bases respectively, with 17 bases between them. This CDR3 region has 16 residues.

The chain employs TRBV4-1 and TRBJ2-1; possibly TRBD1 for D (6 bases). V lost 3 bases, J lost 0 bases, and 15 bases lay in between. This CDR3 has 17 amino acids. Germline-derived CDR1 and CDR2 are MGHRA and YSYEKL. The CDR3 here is CASSQIQGTSSYNEQFF. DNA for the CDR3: TGCGCCAGCAGCCAGATACAGGGCACTAGCTCCTACAATGAGCAGTTCTTC.

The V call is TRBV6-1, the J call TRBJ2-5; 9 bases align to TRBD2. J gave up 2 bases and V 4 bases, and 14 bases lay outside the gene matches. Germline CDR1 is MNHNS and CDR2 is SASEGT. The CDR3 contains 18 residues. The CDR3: CASSVPAPLAGSQETQYF. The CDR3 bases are TGTGCCAGCAGTGTCCCCGCCCCACTAGCGGGTTCACAAGAGACCCAGTACTTC.

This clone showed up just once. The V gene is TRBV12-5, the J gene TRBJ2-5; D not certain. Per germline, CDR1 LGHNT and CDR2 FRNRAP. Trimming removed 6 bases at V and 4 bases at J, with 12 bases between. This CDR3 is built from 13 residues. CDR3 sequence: CASGLETRETQYF. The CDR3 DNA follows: TGTGCTAGTGGACTCGAGACACGAGAGACCCAGTACTTC.

CDR3 in DNA: TGTGCCATCTCCCGACAGGGAGGAAACACTGAAGCTTTCTTT. Its translation: CAISRQGGNTEAFF. The chain combines TRBV10-3 with TRBJ1-1, with 7 bases matching TRBD1. J gave up 2 bases and V 8 bases, and 8 bases lay outside the gene matches. Germline V lookup: CDR1 ENHRY, CDR2 SYGVKD. CDR3 size: 14 residues.

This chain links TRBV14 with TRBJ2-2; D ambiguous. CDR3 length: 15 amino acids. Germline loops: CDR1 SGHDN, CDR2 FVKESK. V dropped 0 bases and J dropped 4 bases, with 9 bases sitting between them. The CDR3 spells CASSQDISPTGELFF. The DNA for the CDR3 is TGTGCCAGCAGCCAAGATATTAGCCCCACCGGGGAGCTGTTTTTT.

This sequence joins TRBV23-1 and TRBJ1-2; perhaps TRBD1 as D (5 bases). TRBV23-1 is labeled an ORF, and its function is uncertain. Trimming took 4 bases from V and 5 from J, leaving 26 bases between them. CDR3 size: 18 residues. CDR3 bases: TGCGCCAGCAGTCCCAACCGGGACTTAGAAGTTGGTAGTTATGGCTACACCTTC. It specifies CASSPNRDLEVGSYGYTF.

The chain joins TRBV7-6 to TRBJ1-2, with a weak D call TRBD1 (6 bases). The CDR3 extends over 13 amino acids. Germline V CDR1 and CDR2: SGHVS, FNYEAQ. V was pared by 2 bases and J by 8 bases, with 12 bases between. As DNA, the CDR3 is TGTGCCAGCAGCTTAACCACAGGGCAGGGCTACACCTTC. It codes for CASSLTTGQGYTF.

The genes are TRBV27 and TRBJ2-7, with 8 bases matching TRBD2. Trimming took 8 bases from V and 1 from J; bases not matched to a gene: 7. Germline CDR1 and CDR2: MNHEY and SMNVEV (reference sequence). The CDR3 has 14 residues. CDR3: CASSLRGGSYEQYF. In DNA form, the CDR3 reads TGTGCCAGCTCCCTCCGGGGGGGTTCCTACGAGCAGTACTTC.

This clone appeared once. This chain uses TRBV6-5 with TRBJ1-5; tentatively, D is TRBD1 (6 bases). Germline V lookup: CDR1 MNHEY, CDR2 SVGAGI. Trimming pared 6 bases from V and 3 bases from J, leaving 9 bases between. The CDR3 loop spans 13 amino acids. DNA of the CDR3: TGTGCCAGCAGAAGGGGGAACAATCAGCCCCAGCATTTT. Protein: CASRRGNNQPQHF.

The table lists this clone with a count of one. As DNA, the CDR3 is TGTGCCAGCAGTGGGACAGGGCCAGATACGCAGTATTTT. The encoded protein is CASSGTGPDTQYF. The chain couples TRBV6-1 to TRBJ2-3; the match to TRBD1 covers 8 bases. This CDR3 comprises 13 residues. The V and J ends lost 4 bases and 4 bases, in that order; junction bases with no gene match: 1. Germline V CDR1 and CDR2: MNHNS, SASEGT.

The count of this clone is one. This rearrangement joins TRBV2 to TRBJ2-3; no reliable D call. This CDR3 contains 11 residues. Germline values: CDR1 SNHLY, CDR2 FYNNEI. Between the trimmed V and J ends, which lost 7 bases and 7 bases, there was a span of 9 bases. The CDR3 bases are TGTGCCAGCACATCGCAGAATACGCAGTATTTT. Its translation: CASTSQNTQYF. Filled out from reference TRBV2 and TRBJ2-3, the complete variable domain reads EPEVTQTPSHQVTQMGQEVILRCVPISNHLYFYWYRQILGQKVEFLVSFYNNEISEKSEIFDDQFSVERPDGSNFTLKIRSTKLEDSAMYFCASTSQNTQYFGPGTRLTVL.

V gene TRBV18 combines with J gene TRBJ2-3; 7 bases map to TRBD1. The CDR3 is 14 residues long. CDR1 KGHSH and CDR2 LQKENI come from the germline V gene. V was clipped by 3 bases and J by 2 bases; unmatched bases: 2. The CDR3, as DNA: TGTGCCAGCTCACCGGGACAGAACACAGATACGCAGTATTTT. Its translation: CASSPGQNTDTQYF.